The 29 T cell receptor beta chains reported below all come from one sample, sequenced in a study of blood T cells in healthy people across ages. Using a J-beta primer mix together with a sample-barcoded 5' primer, a second PCR was run for roughly 7 to 12 cycles. MiXCR, applied by TCRdb to the 5' RACE reads, yields one record per CDR3 protein. The sample yields 1.5 million to 2 million distinct CDR3 sequences, approximately 28% seen once. The specimen was blood. These receptors came from a woman in her thirties in good health.

Comments on this clonotype: The germline gene is not matched at one end of the junction; a read error may be the cause. The chain's CDR3 is CRARDGRDTQYF. CDR3 DNA: TGCAGGGCTAGGGACGGAAGAGATACGCAGTATTTT. V and J are TRBV20-1 and TRBJ2-3; TRBD1 or TRBD2 may be the D gene (5 bases each). The CDR3 is 12 amino acids. Germline loops: CDR1 DFQATT, CDR2 SNEGSKA (reference sequence).

This clonotype occurred many times. V usage is TRBV12-3 or TRBV12-4 and J usage is TRBJ2-7; 9 bases are a match to TRBD1. Trimming cost V 6 bases and J 4 bases; bases outside gene matches: 4. The CDR3 is made up of 13 amino acids. CDR3 DNA: TGTGCCAGCAGGGGGACAGGGATTTACGAGCAGTACTTC. Translated, it gives CASRGTGIYEQYF.

J is TRBJ2-3 and V is TRBV20-1; D perhaps matches TRBD2 (6 bases). This CDR3 is built from 15 residues. Germline CDR1 is DFQATT and CDR2 is SNEGSKA (reference sequence). V shed 6 bases and J shed 3 bases, with 19 bases lying between them. The CDR3 DNA reads TGCAGTGCAGATCCCTTGACCCTAGCGACAGATACGCAGTATTTT. This encodes CSADPLTLATDTQYF.

There are a few counts of this clonotype. The chain employs TRBV7-9 and TRBJ2-1; the match to TRBD2 covers 12 bases. After removal of 4 bases from V and 0 bases from J, the junction contained 10 bases not matched to a gene. This CDR3 spans 19 amino acids. CDR1 and CDR2 from the germline V gene are SEHNR and FQNEAQ (reference sequence). CDR3 loop: CASSYPTSGGPSSYNEQFF. The CDR3 DNA sequence: TGTGCCAGCAGCTATCCGACTAGCGGGGGCCCCAGCTCCTACAATGAGCAGTTCTTC.

This clonotype was detected only a few times. The V and J genes are TRBV7-2 and TRBJ2-7; 7 positions match TRBD1. CDR1 and CDR2 (germline): SGHTA, FQGNSA. The CDR3 totals 16 residues. The V gene end was trimmed by 5 bases and the J gene end by 0 bases; junction bases not matched to a gene: 10. The CDR3 nucleotides are TGTGCCAGCAGCCCCTCCGGGACAGCGTCCTCCTACGAGCAGTACTTC. Amino acids: CASSPSGTASSYEQYF.

In regard to this clonotype: A read error is possible here, since a much larger clone lies one base away. The chain uses TRBV4-1 and TRBJ2-1; D gene ambiguous. TRBJ2-7 explains the end of the DNA better; the J call may be wrong. Per germline, CDR1 MGHRA and CDR2 YSYEKL. CDR3 length equals 17 residues. The CDR3 DNA reads as TGCGCCAGCAGCCAAGATGGAGTCCCGCAATCCTACAATGAGCAGTACTTC. This gives the protein CASSQDGVPQSYNEQYF.

This clonotype was seen a handful of times. A junction boundary mismatches the germline segment, possibly from a read error. V and J are TRBV29-1 and TRBJ1-6; a weak D match, TRBD1 (6 bases). CDR3 size: 15 residues. Germline-derived CDR1 and CDR2 are SQVTM and ANQGSEA. CDR3 region: CCVETLDSLVSPLHF. The CDR3 nucleotides are TGCTGCGTTGAGACCCTGGACAGCCTTGTTTCACCCCTCCACTTT.

V is TRBV29-1 and J is TRBJ1-1; tentatively, D is TRBD1 (6 bases). Germline V gives CDR1 SQVTM, CDR2 ANQGSEA. V was cut by 7 bases and J by 3 bases, with 21 bases left in between. The CDR3 spans 15 residues. CDR3 DNA: TGCAGCGCCACAGGGTCCCCGGGGCGGGACACTGAAGCTTTCTTT. It encodes CSATGSPGRDTEAFF.

This clonotype was seen a handful of times. V and J are TRBV6-1 and TRBJ2-7, with D maybe TRBD1 (5 bases). Germline CDR1 MNHNS, CDR2 SASEGT. This CDR3 has 13 amino acids. V lost 5 bases and J 6 bases, leaving 14 bases between the germline ends. Here the CDR3 DNA reads TGTGCCAGCAGTCCGACAGCGAGAGGCGAGCAGTACTTC. Protein product: CASSPTARGEQYF.

V and J are TRBV5-1 and TRBJ2-7; either TRBD1 or TRBD2 may supply D (5 bases each). The V gene's germline CDR1 is SGHRS and CDR2 YFSETQ. The CDR3 loop spans 15 amino acids. Trimming cost V 3 bases and J 4 bases, with 17 bases left between them. This CDR3 is CASSSGTEGSYEQYF. The CDR3 bases are TGCGCCAGCAGCTCCGGGACCGAGGGGTCGTACGAGCAGTACTTC. Full variable domain (rest looked up from reference TRBV5-1 and TRBJ2-7): KAGVTQTPRYLIKTRGQQVTLSCSPISGHRSVSWYQQTPGQGLQFLFEYFSETQRNKGNFPGRFSGRQFSNSRSEMNVSTLELGDSALYLCASSSGTEGSYEQYFGPGTRLTVT.

The chain combines TRBV15 with TRBJ2-3; possibly TRBD1 or TRBD2 for D (6 bases each). The CDR3 covers 17 residues. Looked up from germline, CDR1 is LNHNV and CDR2 is YYDKDF (reference sequence). V was shortened by 0 bases and J by 0 bases, with 13 bases between the two germline ends. The CDR3 nucleotides are TGTGCCACCAGCAGAGAGCGGGGCAGGGGTAGCACAGATACGCAGTATTTT. Translating gives CATSRERGRGSTDTQYF.

In its sample, this clonotype was seen a few times. J is TRBJ1-2 and V is TRBV5-1, with a weak D call TRBD1 (5 bases). The V end was cut by 4 bases, the J end by 8 bases, with 18 bases between. The germline gives CDR1 SGHRS, CDR2 YFSETQ. The CDR3 spans 14 residues. The CDR3, as DNA: TGCGCCAGCAGCAACGGGCCCCAGGGAGGGGGCTACACCTTC. Its protein product is CASSNGPQGGGYTF.

This clonotype was observed a few times. The CDR3 sequence is CASGPAGTIPYEQYF. The CDR3 DNA is TGTGCCAGCGGGCCAGCCGGGACTATTCCTTACGAGCAGTACTTC. The rearrangement links TRBV28 to TRBJ2-7; 7 bases match TRBD2. Trimming at V came to 8 bases and at J to 4 bases, leaving 14 bases not matched to a gene. CDR1 is MDHEN and CDR2 is SYDVKM in the germline V gene. The CDR3 is 15 residues long.

V and J are TRBV27 and TRBJ2-1, with 9 positions matching TRBD1. After removal of 5 bases from V and 7 bases from J, the junction contained 9 bases not matched to a gene. The CDR3 length is 15 residues. Looked up from germline, CDR1 is MNHEY and CDR2 is SMNVEV (reference sequence). In nucleotides, the CDR3 is TGTGCCAGCAGTAAGTCCCGGGACAGGGATAATGAGCAGTTCTTC. Its translation: CASSKSRDRDNEQFF.

The chain links TRBV24-1 to TRBJ2-5; D gene unclear. CDR1 is KGHDR and CDR2 is SFDVKD in the germline V gene. The CDR3 is 12 amino acids. V was pared by 5 bases and J by 5 bases, with 8 bases between. The CDR3 region is CATSGLGETQYF. The DNA of the CDR3 is TGTGCCACCAGTGGTCTAGGGGAGACCCAGTACTTC.

A few counts support this clonotype. This chain connects TRBV20-1 to TRBJ1-3; no reliable D call. The length of the CDR3 is 14 residues. V dropped 3 bases and J dropped 2 bases, with 11 bases sitting between them. Germline assignment: CDR1 DFQATT and CDR2 SNEGSKA (reference sequence). This CDR3 reads CSARAVGTGNTIYF. As DNA, the CDR3 is TGCAGTGCTAGGGCCGTGGGTACTGGAAACACCATATATTTT.

This clonotype has just a few counts. This rearrangement joins TRBV7-2 to TRBJ2-6; D remains unclear. CDR3 length: 18 amino acids. The germline CDR1 and CDR2 sequences are SGHTA and FQGNSA. V dropped 5 bases and J dropped 0 bases, with 17 bases sitting between them. The CDR3 sequence is CASSPRGARNSGANVLTF. CDR3 nucleotide sequence: TGTGCCAGCAGCCCTCGTGGCGCCAGGAACTCTGGGGCCAACGTCCTGACTTTC. Complete variable domain (other parts from reference TRBV7-2 and TRBJ2-6): GAGVSQSPSNKVTEKGKDVELRCDPISGHTALYWYRQSLGQGLEFLIYFQGNSAPDKSGLPSDRFSAERTGGSVSTLTIQRTQQEDSAVYLCASSPRGARNSGANVLTFGAGSRLTVL.

V gene TRBV29-1 combines with J gene TRBJ2-2, with D possibly being TRBD1 (5 bases). Trimming took off 4 bases at V and 2 bases at J, with 8 bases between the two ends. This CDR3 has 13 residues. Germline-derived CDR1 and CDR2 are SQVTM and ANQGSEA. CDR3 region: CSVGRANTGELFF. CDR3 nucleotide sequence: TGCAGCGTTGGCAGGGCAAACACCGGGGAGCTGTTTTTT.

In its sample, this clonotype was seen many times. The gene calls are TRBV5-1 and TRBJ1-2; D unresolved. V was trimmed by 0 bases and J by 0 bases, leaving 6 bases between them. The CDR3 consists of 14 residues. Germline CDR1 SGHRS, CDR2 YFSETQ. CDR3 protein: CASSLDSTNYGYTF. In nucleotides, the CDR3 is TGCGCCAGCAGCTTGGACAGTACTAACTATGGCTACACCTTC.

Written as DNA, the CDR3 is TGCAGTGCTACTCCCCACCGGGGCCATCCCCAAGAGACCCAGTACTTC. It yields the protein CSATPHRGHPQETQYF. This chain connects TRBV20-1 to TRBJ2-5, with D perhaps given as TRBD1 or TRBD2 (5 bases each). Per the germline V gene, CDR1 is DFQATT and CDR2 is SNEGSKA (reference sequence). The CDR3 extends over 16 amino acids. Trimming removed 4 bases at V and 1 base at J, with 19 bases between.

The J gene is TRBJ2-3, the V gene TRBV2, with 9 bases identical to TRBD2. Germline trimming cut 8 bases from V and 2 bases from J; bases unmatched to any gene: 5. This CDR3 is 14 amino acids long. Germline CDR1 reads SNHLY; CDR2 reads FYNNEI. CDR3 loop: CASLGLAYTDTQYF. The DNA for the CDR3 is TGTGCCAGCCTTGGACTAGCGTACACAGATACGCAGTATTTT.

About this clonotype: The final CDR3 position lacks the conserved phenylalanine or tryptophan, pointing to a likely read error. The chain is built from TRBV4-1 and TRBJ2-7; unclear D gene. This CDR3 has 16 residues. V gave up 0 bases and J gave up 0 bases, with 12 bases separating them. Germline CDR1 reads MGHRA; CDR2 reads YSYEKL. The DNA for the CDR3 is TGCGCCAGCAGCCAAGAACCCTGGCCGAGCTCCTACGAGCAGTACCTC. This gives the protein CASSQEPWPSSYEQYL.

This clonotype has at least ten counts. This chain connects TRBV6-1 to TRBJ1-2; a weak D match, TRBD1 (5 bases). V was pared by 6 bases and J by 8 bases, with 16 bases between. The germline gives CDR1 MNHNS, CDR2 SASEGT. This CDR3 has 13 amino acids. The CDR3 spells CASRGAAGVGYTF. DNA for the CDR3: TGTGCCAGCAGAGGGGCCGCCGGAGTCGGCTACACCTTC.

Notes on this clonotype: Just one base apart from a much larger clone, this may be a read error. V is TRBV6-5 and J is TRBJ2-1; D is possibly TRBD2 (5 bases). Deletions cut 4 bases from V and 13 bases from J, with 14 bases between. The CDR3 is 12 residues long. Germline values: CDR1 MNHEY, CDR2 SVGAGI. This chain's CDR3 is CASSWDRETQFF. CDR3 DNA: TGTGCCAGCAGTTGGGATAGGGAGACCCAGTTCTTC.

There are a few counts of this clonotype. The chain is built from TRBV9 and TRBJ2-5, with a tentative D call TRBD2 (5 bases). The CDR3 has 15 residues. V was trimmed by 0 bases and J by 0 bases, leaving 9 bases between them. Germline V CDR1 and CDR2: SGDLS, YYNGEE. DNA of the CDR3: TGTGCCAGCAGCGTAGGAGAGGGCCACCAAGAGACCCAGTACTTC. Its protein is CASSVGEGHQETQYF.

This clonotype occurred a few times. The V and J genes are TRBV29-1 and TRBJ1-5; 10 positions agree with TRBD1. The V segment lost 3 bases and the J segment 5 bases; nucleotides outside the gene matches: 10. Germline V gives CDR1 SQVTM, CDR2 ANQGSEA. The CDR3 contains 16 residues. CDR3 sequence reads: CSVDNKGQGFHQPQHF. The DNA for the CDR3 is TGCAGCGTTGATAATAAGGGACAGGGGTTTCATCAGCCCCAGCATTTT.

The chain uses TRBV5-5 and TRBJ2-7; TRBD1 matches 7 bases. V was pared by 3 bases and J by 5 bases, with 5 bases of the junction left unmatched. The CDR3 loop spans 13 amino acids. Germline CDR1 reads SGHKS; CDR2 reads YYEKEE (reference sequence). The CDR3, as DNA: TGTGCCAGCAGCTCCCGACAGGGCGACGAGCAGTACTTC. Protein sequence: CASSSRQGDEQYF.

This chain links TRBV20-1 with TRBJ2-1; D is undetermined. The CDR3 contains 11 residues. The V and J ends lost 5 bases and 10 bases respectively, with 12 bases between them. Germline CDR1 is DFQATT and CDR2 is SNEGSKA (reference sequence). Here the CDR3 reads CSAHSLGEQFF. The CDR3 nucleotides read TGCAGTGCTCACTCTCTGGGGGAGCAGTTCTTC.

This clonotype has just a few counts. This sequence joins TRBV20-1 and TRBJ1-2; the D gene is possibly TRBD1 (5 bases). Germline values: CDR1 DFQATT, CDR2 SNEGSKA (reference sequence). The CDR3 is 11 amino acids. With 4 bases removed from V and 4 bases from J, the gap between germline ends came to 7 bases. Written as DNA, the CDR3 is TGCAGTGCTATGCAGGGCTATGGCTACACCTTC. Encoded protein: CSAMQGYGYTF.